The rows below give T cell receptor beta chains drawn from one sample of a study of identical twins. From the 5' RACE reads, TCRdb called clonotypes with MiXCR, one entry per CDR3 protein. This table holds under 900,000 distinct CDR3 sequences, over 9% found once. This sample was also put to use in a study of yellow fever vaccine responses in identical twins.

Sequencing was performed on PBMCs. The receptors stem from a woman in her late teens or twenties in good health. Both conserved end residues are trimmed from each CDR3. The D gene is left open where the match is weak.

ASRRGTGGDQPQH TRBV27 TRBD1
ASSLDPGQLIQETQY TRBV11-2 TRBD1
ASSHPPGMGLNTGELF TRBV3-1 .
SATGGAAYEQY TRBV29-1 TRBD1
ASSYLSGGIYNEQF TRBV7-8 .
SARDRVGGPLGTQY TRBV20-1 .
ASSLGFVGLAGGSYNEQF TRBV5-1 TRBD2
SASSGLAGETQY TRBV20-1 TRBD2
ASSYPHTGKAEAF TRBV6-2/TRBV6-3 .
ASSSQGGAREGYT TRBV6-5 .
SGKGGTYEQY TRBV20-1 .
SARDVSYVEAF TRBV20-1 .
SASSTGGASYNEQF TRBV20-1 TRBD1
ASSLLWEFSSEQY TRBV7-2 .
ASGIQSSNQPQH TRBV6-1 .
SAEGGGQETQY TRBV20-1 TRBD2
SAPRRGNTEAF TRBV20-1 .
ATSDPQQGSNEQY TRBV24-1 .
ASSQGAGSNTEAF TRBV4-1 .
SARTALSSYNEQF TRBV20-1 .
ATSSDRGGNTQY TRBV15 TRBD1
ATSEETGVANEQF TRBV24-1 .
ASSVGQGRMETQY TRBV5-1 TRBD1
ASSPLVDGQPQH TRBV12-3/TRBV12-4 .
ASSLLAGGGEQY TRBV5-6 TRBD2
SAPGLAGESEQF TRBV20-1 TRBD2
ATSRDLGTTSDEQF TRBV15 TRBD2
ASSPNRDNSPLH TRBV18 .
ASSQARDPIF TRBV3-1 .
ASSQGTGDTGELF TRBV28 TRBD1
ASSLDRSGGKYNEQF TRBV5-1 TRBD2
ASSYLGSFVGFGAF TRBV6-5 .
ASSSSSVSSYNEQF TRBV21-1 .
ASSPETWNQPQH TRBV2 .
ASSYDLDEQF TRBV6-5 .
CARLTGLAGESYNEQF TRBV20-1 TRBD2
ASRHWLAGHNEQF TRBV6-2/TRBV6-3 TRBD2
ASSLGGQGRGEQF TRBV5-1 TRBD1
SGSEGYGYT TRBV29-1 .
SARDYTGGPGDTQY TRBV20-1 TRBD2
ASSQDGARGGLATQY TRBV4-2 TRBD2
ASRPGGPRDTQY TRBV7-2 .
ASSETGSPLH TRBV2 .
ASAPGQIGAF TRBV10-1 .
ASNPGGFTFGEQY TRBV5-6 .
ASSLEPSGGTDTQY TRBV5-6 TRBD2